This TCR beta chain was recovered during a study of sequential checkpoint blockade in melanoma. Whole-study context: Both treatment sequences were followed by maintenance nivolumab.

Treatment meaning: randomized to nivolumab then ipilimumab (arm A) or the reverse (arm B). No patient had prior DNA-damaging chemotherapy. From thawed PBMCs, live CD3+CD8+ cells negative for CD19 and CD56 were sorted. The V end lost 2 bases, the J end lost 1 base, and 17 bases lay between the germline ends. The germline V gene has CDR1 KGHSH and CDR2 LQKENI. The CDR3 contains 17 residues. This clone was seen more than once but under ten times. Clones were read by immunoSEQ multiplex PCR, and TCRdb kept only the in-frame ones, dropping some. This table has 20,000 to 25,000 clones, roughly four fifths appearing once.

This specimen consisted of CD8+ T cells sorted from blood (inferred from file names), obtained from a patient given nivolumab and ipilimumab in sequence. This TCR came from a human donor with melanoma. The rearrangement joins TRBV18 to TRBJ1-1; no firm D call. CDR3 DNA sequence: TGTGCCAGCTCACCAACAACGGGGTTGTGGAAGAACACTGAAGCTTTCTTT. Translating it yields CASSPTTGLWKNTEAFF.